Below are 27 T cell receptor beta chains sequenced from a single sample in a study of cytomegalovirus exposure and HLA in healthy donors. PCR involved 60 Vbeta and 13 Jbeta primers. The method was immunoSEQ multiplex PCR; TCRdb's version includes in-frame clones alone and lacks a portion of them. This sample contains more than 95,000 clones. Material for sequencing was PBMCs. These TCRs come from a man aged 25-45 years in good health and CMV-seronegative.

This chain connects TRBV19 to TRBJ2-7, with 9 nucleotides matching TRBD1. Germline-derived CDR1 and CDR2 are LNHDA and SQIVND (reference sequence). The length of the CDR3 is 13 residues. V shed 8 bases, J shed 5 bases, and the junction held 7 bases outside the gene matches. As DNA, the CDR3 is TGTGCCAGTGGGGACAGGGTAAACGACGAGCAGTACTTC. Protein sequence: CASGDRVNDEQYF.

The rearrangement joins TRBV4-3 to TRBJ1-1; a possible D gene is TRBD1 (6 bases). The V gene lost 0 bases and the J gene lost 4 bases, with 21 bases spanning the gap. Germline CDR1 reads LGHNA; CDR2 reads YSLEER. The CDR3 has 18 amino acids. CDR3 sequence (DNA): TGCGCCAGCAGCCAAGACGTTAACAGGGAGGGTTGGGTCACTGAAGCTTTCTTT. This translates into CASSQDVNREGWVTEAFF.

The chain couples TRBV7-2 to TRBJ2-1; a weak D match, TRBD1 (6 bases). Trimming stripped 1 base from V and 5 bases from J, with 18 bases between. Germline V gene sequence: CDR1 SGHTA, CDR2 FQGNSA. CDR3 length equals 17 residues. CDR3 sequence: CASSLGRRRGYHNEQFF. The CDR3 DNA follows: TGTGCCAGCAGCTTAGGCAGGAGAAGGGGGTACCACAATGAGCAGTTCTTC.

The rearrangement uses TRBV4-3 and TRBJ1-3; weak D call: TRBD1 (6 bases). V lost 2 bases and J lost 0, with 11 bases in between. The CDR3 consists of 16 residues. Per the germline V gene, CDR1 is LGHNA and CDR2 is YSLEER. The CDR3 DNA follows: TGCGCCAGCAGCCAATCCAAGACAGGCTCTGGAAACACCATATATTTT. This sequence encodes CASSQSKTGSGNTIYF.

The chain employs TRBV5-1 and TRBJ1-3; 9 bases match TRBD1. CDR1 and CDR2 from the germline V gene are SGHRS and YFSETQ. V lost 3 bases, J lost 1 base, and 2 bases stayed unmatched. This CDR3 has 15 amino acids. The CDR3 reads CASSSQGASGNTIYF. CDR3 DNA: TGCGCCAGCAGCTCACAGGGGGCGTCTGGAAACACCATATATTTT.

V gene TRBV5-1 combines with J gene TRBJ1-6; D is possibly TRBD1 (6 bases). V lost 4 bases and J 2 bases, leaving 13 bases between the germline ends. The germline V gene has CDR1 SGHRS and CDR2 YFSETQ. The length of the CDR3 is 16 residues. CDR3 DNA sequence: TGCGCCAGCAGCCAGAGGGAGGGGGCCTATAATTCACCCCTCCACTTT. It translates to CASSQREGAYNSPLHF.

The J gene is TRBJ1-6, the V gene TRBV5-6; TRBD1 agrees at 8 bases. CDR3 length equals 16 residues. CDR1 and CDR2 from the germline V gene are SGHDT and YYEEEE. Trimming removed 0 bases from V and 9 bases from J; junction bases left unmatched: 8. In DNA, the CDR3 is TGTGCCAGCAGCTTGGGGGCAGGGGGCCGAATTTCACCCCTCCACTTT. It yields the protein CASSLGAGGRISPLHF. Together with reference TRBV5-6 and TRBJ1-6, the CDR3 gives the full variable domain: DAGVTQSPTHLIKTRGQQVTLRCSPKSGHDTVSWYQQALGQGPQFIFQYYEEEERQRGNFPDRFSGHQFPNYSSELNVNALLLGDSALYLCASSLGAGGRISPLHFGNGTRLTVT.

As to this clone: Other DNA sequences within the sample encode an identical CDR3. The chain has TRBV5-4 and TRBJ1-1; no reliable D call. The CDR3 consists of 15 residues. Trimming shortened V by 3 bases and J by 4 bases, and 16 bases separated the two germline ends. Germline CDR1 SGHNT, CDR2 YYREEE (reference sequence). CDR3 sequence: CASSSGGALGTEAFF. The CDR3, as DNA: TGTGCCAGCAGCTCCGGCGGAGCCCTGGGCACTGAAGCTTTCTTT.

The rearrangement uses TRBV19 and TRBJ2-2; the D gene is possibly TRBD1 (5 bases). V was trimmed by 0 bases and J by 6 bases, leaving 11 bases between them. The CDR3 extends over 15 amino acids. CDR1 and CDR2 from the germline V gene are LNHDA and SQIVND (reference sequence). Written as DNA, the CDR3 is TGTGCCAGTAGTATAGATACAGGTGTTGCCGGGGAGCTGTTTTTT. It encodes CASSIDTGVAGELFF.

The chain employs TRBV2 and TRBJ2-7; D is uncertain. The CDR3 length is 13 residues. V shed 8 bases and J shed 4 bases, with 15 bases lying between them. The germline V gene encodes CDR1 SNHLY and CDR2 FYNNEI. In nucleotides, the CDR3 is TGTGCCAGCTGCGATGGCCCCGGGTACGAGCAGTACTTC. Translated, it gives CASCDGPGYEQYF.

Note on this clone: This sample also contains other DNA sequences that code for the same CDR3. V usage is TRBV18 and J usage is TRBJ2-7; D unclear. CDR1 is KGHSH and CDR2 is LQKENI in the germline V gene. The CDR3 totals 13 residues. V was shortened by 0 bases and J by 4 bases, with 7 bases between the two germline ends. The CDR3 DNA reads as TGTGCCAGCTCACCACCCGATCGGTACGAGCAGTACTTC. Protein: CASSPPDRYEQYF. The full variable domain, in which reference TRBV18 and TRBJ2-7 provide the parts outside the CDR3, is NAGVMQNPRHLVRRRGQEARLRCSPMKGHSHVYWYRQLPEEGLKFMVYLQKENIIDESGMPKERFSAEFPKEGPSILRIQQVVRGDSAAYFCASSPPDRYEQYFGPGTRLTVT.

As concerns this clone: The junction and the germline gene differ at one end; a read error may be behind it. The rearrangement uses TRBV2 and TRBJ1-2; D ambiguous. This CDR3 is 13 amino acids long. Germline CDR1 and CDR2: SNHLY and FYNNEI. The CDR3, as DNA: TGTGCCAGCAGTCAAGCCCGACAAGATGGCTACACCTTC. It specifies CASSQARQDGYTF.

The rearrangement uses TRBV6-1 and TRBJ2-7; D gene unclear. The ends were cut back, 4 bases at V and 4 bases at J, with 11 bases in the middle. The germline V gene encodes CDR1 MNHNS and CDR2 SASEGT. The CDR3 is 13 amino acids. This chain's CDR3 is CASSVRIYYEQYF. The CDR3 DNA is TGTGCCAGCAGTGTCAGGATCTATTACGAGCAGTACTTC.

On this clone itself: At one end the junction does not follow the germline gene, possibly because of a read error. V and J are TRBV7-7 and TRBJ2-7, with a weak D call TRBD2 (5 bases). This CDR3 is built from 13 residues. Germline CDR1 and CDR2: SSHAT and FNYEAQ (reference sequence). CDR3 DNA sequence: TGTGCTAGCAGCTCCATCCCGGGGAACGAGCAGTACTTC. Its translation: CASSSIPGNEQYF.

This chain uses TRBV30 with TRBJ1-2, with TRBD1 identical over 8 bases. The CDR3 length is 17 residues. Trimming cost V 7 bases and J 4 bases; bases outside gene matches: 20. Germline CDR1 GTSNPN, CDR2 SVGIG (reference sequence). CDR3 nucleotides: TGTGCCTCAAGATCGGGACAGGCGGCCCAAGCCATCTATGGCTACACCTTC. Protein: CASRSGQAAQAIYGYTF.

A note on this clone: This specimen includes other DNA sequences encoding the same CDR3. The rearrangement joins TRBV7-9 to TRBJ2-7, with 12 bases aligning to TRBD2. CDR1 is SEHNR, CDR2 FQNEAQ, per germline (reference sequence). CDR3 length: 15 residues. The V and J ends lost 3 bases and 5 bases, in that order; junction bases with no gene match: 5. The CDR3 spells CASSFPLAGGDEQYF. In DNA, the CDR3 is TGTGCCAGCAGCTTCCCACTAGCGGGAGGTGACGAGCAGTACTTC.

The chain employs TRBV7-2 and TRBJ2-4; TRBD2 aligns across 10 bases. Trimming at V came to 5 bases and at J to 1 base, leaving 8 bases not matched to a gene. The CDR3 covers 17 residues. Germline V gives CDR1 SGHTA, CDR2 FQGNSA. CDR3 in DNA: TGTGCCAGCAGCCCGTCTAGCGGGAGATTCGCCAAAAACATTCAGTACTTC. Its protein product is CASSPSSGRFAKNIQYF.

This chain uses TRBV5-1 with TRBJ2-7; no clear D gene. With 1 base removed from V and 7 bases from J, the gap between germline ends came to 6 bases. The CDR3 has 11 residues. Germline assignment: CDR1 SGHRS and CDR2 YFSETQ. The CDR3 DNA reads as TGCGCCAGCAGCTTGACGAGTGAGCAGTACTTC. As protein: CASSLTSEQYF.

The chain carries TRBV10-3 and TRBJ2-1; no definite D call. V was cut by 6 bases and J by 0 bases, with 12 bases left in between. Looked up from germline, CDR1 is ENHRY and CDR2 is SYGVKD. CDR3 size: 15 residues. The CDR3, as DNA: TGTGCCATCAGGCCCGCATGGAGCTCCTACAATGAGCAGTTCTTC. Protein: CAIRPAWSSYNEQFF.

The chain has TRBV27 and TRBJ2-7; 11 bases match TRBD2. Germline lookup yields CDR1 MNHEY and CDR2 SMNVEV (reference sequence). The V segment lost 5 bases and the J segment 3 bases; nucleotides outside the gene matches: 6. CDR3 length equals 15 residues. The CDR3 bases are TGTGCCAGCAGTCCACTAGCGGGAGATAACTACGAGCAGTACTTC. Translating it yields CASSPLAGDNYEQYF.

The J gene is TRBJ2-7, the V gene TRBV7-8; TRBD2 aligns across 8 bases. Per germline, CDR1 SGHVS and CDR2 FQNEAQ. The trim removed 5 bases at V and 4 bases at J, leaving 4 bases unmatched. The CDR3 is 13 amino acids. The CDR3 sequence is CASSPGTSYEQYF. DNA of the CDR3: TGTGCCAGCAGCCCCGGGACTAGTTACGAGCAGTACTTC.

The rearrangement joins TRBV2 to TRBJ2-3, with TRBD2 matching 7 bases. Losses at the gene ends were 4 bases for V and 6 bases for J; bases not matched to a gene: 7. Germline V gene data show CDR1 as SNHLY and CDR2 as FYNNEI. The CDR3 spans 14 residues. In DNA form, the CDR3 reads TGTGCCAGCAGTGCCTTCCGGGGGGTGGATACGCAGTATTTT. Protein: CASSAFRGVDTQYF.

The chain carries TRBV6-4 and TRBJ1-5; no clear D gene. Trimming shortened V by 6 bases and J by 0 bases, and 6 bases separated the two germline ends. Germline lookup yields CDR1 MRHNA and CDR2 SNTAGT. The CDR3 is 13 residues long. The CDR3 sequence: CASSPRSNQPQHF. The CDR3 nucleotides are TGTGCCAGCAGCCCGCGTAGCAATCAGCCCCAGCATTTT.

The chain combines TRBV7-9 with TRBJ2-5; 8 positions match TRBD2. The J call may be wrong; the DNA end is better matched by TRBJ2-7. The CDR3 length is 14 residues. Germline CDR1 reads SEHNR; CDR2 reads FQNEAQ (reference sequence). CDR3 DNA: TGTGCCAGCAGCGCCCCGGGACTAGCCTACGAGCAGTACTTC. Translation: CASSAPGLAYEQYF.

The chain is built from TRBV9 and TRBJ2-2; D is undetermined. The germline V gene has CDR1 SGDLS and CDR2 YYNGEE. V lost 0 bases and J 5 bases, leaving 11 bases between the germline ends. The CDR3 has 15 residues. The CDR3 spells CASSVAEMRTGELFF. CDR3 sequence (DNA): TGTGCCAGCAGCGTAGCGGAGATGAGGACCGGGGAGCTGTTTTTT.

This chain joins TRBV28 and TRBJ2-1, with a weak D call TRBD2 (5 bases). Trimming removed 3 bases at V and 5 bases at J, with 14 bases between. Looked up from germline, CDR1 is MDHEN and CDR2 is SYDVKM. The CDR3 covers 15 residues. CDR3 sequence (DNA): TGTGCCAGCAGTTTGAGAAGAGGGTTGGACAATGAGCAGTTCTTC. This sequence encodes CASSLRRGLDNEQFF.

The chain couples TRBV11-2 to TRBJ1-4, with D perhaps TRBD1 (6 bases). From germline, CDR1 is SGHAT and CDR2 FQNNGV. The CDR3 loop spans 16 amino acids. The V gene lost 0 bases and the J gene lost 8 bases, with 16 bases spanning the gap. The CDR3 protein is CASSLDPQGRREKLFF. CDR3 DNA: TGTGCCAGCAGCTTAGACCCACAGGGACGCAGGGAAAAACTGTTTTTT.